The rows below give T cell receptor beta chains drawn from one sample of a study of blood T cell repertoires in COVID-19. The method was immunoSEQ multiplex PCR; TCRdb's version includes in-frame clones alone and lacks a portion of them. The table records 400,000 or so clones, about 87% of them present only once. Material: peripheral blood. The receptors were sampled from a man younger than 35 with COVID-19, enrolled during active disease. CDR3s include the opening cysteine and the closing phenylalanine or tryptophan. D genes are given only for firm matches.

j_call d_call v_call cdr3_aa cdr3_nt
TRBJ2-7 NA TRBV12-3/TRBV12-4 CASSRLSYEQYF TGTGCCAGCAGTCGACTTAGCTACGAGCAGTACTTC
TRBJ1-2 TRBD1 TRBV9 CASSNPGTGYGYTF TGTGCCAGCAGCAACCCCGGGACAGGGTATGGCTACACCTTC
TRBJ2-5 NA TRBV7-9 CASSGGREDQETQYF TGTGCCAGCAGCGGAGGACGAGAGGATCAAGAGACCCAGTACTTC
TRBJ2-7 TRBD2 TRBV19 CASSRLAGGYEQYF TGTGCCAGTAGTAGACTAGCGGGAGGGTATGAGCAGTACTTC
TRBJ2-7 TRBD2 TRBV3-1/TRBV3-2 CASSLGTSGLYEQYF TGTGCCAGCAGCCTGGGGACTAGCGGCTTGTACGAGCAGTACTTC
TRBJ1-2 TRBD1 TRBV30 CAWRDRGSGGYTF TGTGCCTGGAGGGACAGGGGGTCCGGGGGCTACACCTTC
TRBJ2-3 TRBD1 TRBV6-5 CASTDRGGTDTQYF TGTGCCAGCACCGACAGGGGGGGCACAGATACGCAGTATTTT
TRBJ2-7 NA TRBV27 CASSPTFSSYEQYF TGTGCCAGCAGTCCCACATTCAGCTCCTACGAGCAGTACTTC
TRBJ2-5 TRBD1 TRBV24-1 CATSDGQGAGETQYF TGTGCCACCAGTGACGGACAGGGGGCCGGGGAGACCCAGTACTTC
TRBJ1-2 NA TRBV18 CASSSTGSKAGYTF TGTGCCAGCTCTTCAACAGGGTCGAAAGCTGGCTACACCTTC
TRBJ2-2 TRBD1 TRBV6-5 CASSYGTANTGELFF TGTGCCAGCAGTTACGGGACAGCTAACACCGGGGAGCTGTTTTTT
TRBJ2-6 NA TRBV24-1 CATSDPGSGANVLTF TGTGCCACCAGTGATCCGGGAAGTGGGGCCAACGTCCTGACTTTC
TRBJ1-5 NA TRBV6-5 CASSRRVGNQPQHF TGTGCCAGCAGTAGGAGGGTCGGCAATCAGCCCCAGCATTTT
TRBJ2-2 NA TRBV30 CAWSVRSPPGELFF TGTGCCTGGAGTGTTAGGAGTCCCCCCGGGGAGCTGTTTTTT
TRBJ2-3 NA TRBV24-1 CATSEGGALTDTQYF TGTGCCACCAGCGAAGGCGGGGCTCTGACAGATACGCAGTATTTT
TRBJ2-2 NA TRBV5-5 CASSPSLGTGELFF TGTGCCAGCAGCCCCTCGCTAGGAACCGGGGAGCTGTTTTTT
TRBJ2-7 TRBD2 TRBV5-1 CASSIAGGTTYEQYF TGCGCCAGCAGCATAGCGGGGGGCACAACCTACGAGCAGTACTTC
TRBJ2-3 TRBD1 TRBV18 CASSPITGGTDTQYF TGTGCCAGCTCACCAATCACAGGGGGCACAGATACGCAGTATTTT
TRBJ2-5 NA TRBV9 CASSVAGALGETQYF TGTGCCAGCAGCGTAGCAGGGGCGCTAGGGGAGACCCAGTACTTC
TRBJ1-1 NA TRBV5-1 CASSLAPLQEYTEAFF TGCGCCAGCAGCTTGGCCCCCTTACAGGAGTACACTGAAGCTTTCTTT
TRBJ2-6 NA TRBV28 CASSLRRASGANVLTF TGTGCCAGCAGTTTAAGGAGGGCTTCTGGGGCCAACGTCCTGACTTTC